This T cell receptor beta chain originates from a study of blood T cells in healthy people across ages. This clonotype was seen once. Through a sample-barcoded 5' primer and a J-beta primer mix, a second PCR was run for roughly 7 to 12 cycles. Through a template-switch adaptor with 12 random nucleotides, each cDNA molecule received a tag. From the 5' RACE reads, TCRdb called clonotypes with MiXCR, one entry per CDR3 protein. The data hold about 1,600,000 distinct CDR3 sequences, with around 39% observed a single time. The CDR3 consists of 12 residues. Germline V CDR1 and CDR2: MDHEN, SYDVKM. Unmatched junction bases numbered 7, after V lost 5 bases and J lost 14 bases.

This chain links TRBV28 with TRBJ2-1; 9 bases fit TRBD2. The TCR comes from a woman aged 18-29 years in good health. What was sequenced was blood. The CDR3 reads CASSVSGGREFF. The CDR3, as DNA: TGTGCCAGCAGTGTCAGCGGGGGGCGGGAGTTCTTC.